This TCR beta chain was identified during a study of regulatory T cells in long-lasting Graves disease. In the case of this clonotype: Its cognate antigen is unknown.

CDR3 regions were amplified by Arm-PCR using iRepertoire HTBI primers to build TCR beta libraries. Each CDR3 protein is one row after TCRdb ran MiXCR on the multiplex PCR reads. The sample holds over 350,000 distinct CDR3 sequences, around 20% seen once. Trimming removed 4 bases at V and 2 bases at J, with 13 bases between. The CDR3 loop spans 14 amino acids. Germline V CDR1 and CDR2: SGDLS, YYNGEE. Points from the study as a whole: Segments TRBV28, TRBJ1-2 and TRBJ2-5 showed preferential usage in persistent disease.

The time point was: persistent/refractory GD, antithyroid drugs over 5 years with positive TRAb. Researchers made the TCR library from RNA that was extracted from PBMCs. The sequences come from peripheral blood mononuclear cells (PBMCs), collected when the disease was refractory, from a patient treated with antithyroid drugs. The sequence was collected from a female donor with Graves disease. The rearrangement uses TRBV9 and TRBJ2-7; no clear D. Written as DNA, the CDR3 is TGTGCCAGCAGCCCTGTCCCGGGCCCCTACGAGCAGTACTTC. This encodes CASSPVPGPYEQYF.